This TCR beta chain was obtained from a study of Ad26.COV2.S vaccination and SARS-CoV-2 variants. As for the study in general: Donor had been placed in the Ad26.COV2.S arm of the COV1001 trial.

The CDR3 runs to 12 residues. The germline V gene encodes CDR1 GTSNPN and CDR2 SVGIG (reference sequence). Trimming cost V 8 bases and J 8 bases, with 18 bases left between them. Notes on this clone: Its antigen is unknown.

Treatment reported: around 19 received Ad26.COV2.S at low or high dose, single or two shots; 5 received placebo; per-sample allocation not given. Each sample was drawn 63 days after the first injection (of vaccine or placebo). Overall study findings and caveats: Comparable non-spike TCR breadth was observed in vaccine and placebo recipients. Substantial post-vaccination breadth of spike-specific CD8+ and CD4+ T cell responses was reported. The analyses of TCR breadth and depth may have understated the size of total T cell responses.

The method was immunoSEQ multiplex PCR; TCRdb's version includes in-frame clones alone and lacks a portion of them. The table includes some 480,000 clones, roughly 87% detected once. This chain uses TRBV30 with TRBJ1-1, with a tentative D call TRBD1 (5 bases). The sequence derives from a person aged 18-65 years who received the Ad26.COV2.S COVID-19 vaccine or a placebo. Sample: peripheral blood, taken in a trial of Ad26.COV2.S vaccine versus placebo. CDR3 loop: CAAGPQGGEAFF. The CDR3 DNA reads as TGTGCCGCCGGGCCCCAGGGTGGAGAAGCTTTCTTT.